This section outlines one TCR beta chain sequence together with its context. It lacks a known antigen. Compared with germline, one end of the junction differs, possibly owing to a read error. The data were taken from a study of blood T cells in healthy people across ages (dated by TCRdb to about 2015). In the study overall: In model experiments, template switching captured about one uniquely barcoded TCR beta cDNA molecule for every two T cells. To track age-related changes in TCR beta repertoire diversity, the study relied on deep sequencing normalized with unique cDNA molecular identifiers. Donors were grouped into four age groups: young (average roughly 17 years), middle-aged (39), aged (roughly 67) and long-lived (approximately 78). For two donors (one aged 18 to 29 and one aged 80 or older), the study analyzed two additional independent replicas of 1 million unique cDNA reads from the same blood draw. Donors of different ages were randomly distributed across sequencing lanes to avoid experimental bias.

Library preparation was by 5' RACE. Sequencing instrument: Illumina HiSeq 2500. The second PCR ran for about 7 to 11 cycles and used a J-beta primer mix along with a sample-barcoded 5' primer. Each TCR beta cDNA molecule received a unique molecular identifier from a template-switch 5' adaptor carrying 12 random nucleotides. Each sample yielded at least 2.5 million CDR3-containing paired-end reads. First-strand cDNA was synthesized from all RNA with the Mint cDNA synthesis kit, primed by a TRBC-specific oligonucleotide. Following uracil-DNA glycosylase treatment, all cDNA underwent a first 18-cycle PCR with the universal primers M1SS and BC2_uni_R. The original methods were these. For normalization, 1 million high-quality reads, each with a distinct molecular identifier, were randomly selected from each sample. Instead of being binned into consensus sequences, reads with shared molecular identifiers were discarded. CDR3 identification, clonotype clustering and error correction used MiTCR with a Q25 quality threshold and the strictest error-elimination algorithm. Lower-bound total TCR beta diversity was estimated with a nonparametric unseen species model using Euler transformation. TCRdb's own reprocessing of the public reads used fastp at Q25 and MiXCR and kept productive beta chains. Rows with a matching CDR3 protein are joined into one entry that keeps the most common DNA and genes. Here the V and J calls rest on TCRdb's processing, not on the authors' analysis. The sample table lists about 1.6 million distinct CDR3 sequences, about 31% of them with a count of one. Around 11% of the sample is held by the ten biggest clonotypes.

The donors were roughly 39 Caucasian individuals from Russia, aged about 6 to 100 years, who were systemically healthy. Approximately 11 milliliters of peripheral blood were drawn from each donor into EDTA-treated Vacutainer tubes. Ficoll-Paque density-gradient centrifugation was used to isolate PBMCs, with at least 7 million obtained per sample. Total RNA, at least 6 micrograms per sample, was extracted from PBMCs with Trizol reagent. For every donor, flow cytometry on a PBMC aliquot measured the percentage of naive CD45RAhigh/CD27high T cells. The germline V gene specifies MDHEN as CDR1 and SYDVKM as CDR2. Taken from cysteine to phenylalanine, the CDR3 has 15 residues. Only the CDR3 region is kept as DNA, spanning 45 bases read in frame from base 1. Summary of the overall study and its limitations: There was a strong correlation between observed TCR beta diversity and the percentage of naive T cells measured by flow cytometry. Donor CMV infection status was unknown, potentially confounding age-related changes in expanded clonotypes. Observed TCR beta diversity per million T cells fell roughly linearly with age, and a significant reduction was already apparent by age roughly 41. Estimates of total diversity based on one million sequenced T cells were considered lower bounds and underestimates. Compared with the aged group, the long-lived group had more naive CD4+ T cells, fewer expanded clones and increased TCR diversity, a pattern suggesting age selection. Because profiling used bulk unsorted PBMCs, naive and antigen-experienced compartments could not be compared conclusively.

This sequence originates from a woman in her 30s in good health. Sequenced: blood. Recombination connected TRBV28 to TRBJ2-3, with the D assignment possibly TRBD1 or TRBD2, given 5 matching bases for each. The CDR3 region reads CVSSLPGTRTDTQYF. The nucleotides read TGTGTCAGCAGTTTACCGGGGACCCGCACAGATACGCAGTATTTT.